The source of this T cell receptor (beta chain) is a study of cytomegalovirus exposure and HLA in healthy donors. Study at large: From donors who were HLA-typed, an early data release held approximately 91 million unique TCRs. Findings of the study overall: The study designated over 150 TCR beta chains cytomegalovirus-associated. Per a later analysis, about 15,000 TCR beta sequences showed association with HLA alleles at 0.05 false discovery rate.

In germline, CDR1 is SNHLY, CDR2 FYNNEI. The CDR3 spans 14 residues. After removal of 7 bases from V and 12 bases from J, the junction contained 16 bases not matched to a gene. In the PCR, 60 Vbeta and 13 Jbeta primers were used. The table came from immunoSEQ multiplex PCR; TCRdb's copy has only in-frame clones and leaves some out. This table has about 140,000 clones, about three quarters appearing once. There are a few counts of this clone. Its antigen is not known. The chain joins TRBV2 to TRBJ1-1; 8 bases are a match to TRBD1. This clonotype was sampled from a woman under 40 in good health and CMV-seronegative. Sequenced sample: PBMCs. The CDR3 nucleotides read TGTGCCAGCACAGGTTTTTTGGTGACAGGGGCTACTTTCTTT. Translated: CASTGFLVTGATFF.